The next 9 T cell receptor beta chains were all read from a single sample in a study of control samples from healthy donors and cancer patients. Sequencing used immunoSEQ multiplex PCR; TCRdb keeps in-frame clones, though not all of them. The repertoire has 130,000 or so clones, over 90% of them found once; the top ten carry 14%. Specimen: PBMCs. Receptors were obtained from a man aged 55 to 70 with colorectal cancer.

The J gene is TRBJ2-1, the V gene TRBV2; 8 bases align to TRBD1. Losses at the gene ends were 4 bases for V and 15 bases for J; bases not matched to a gene: 5. Germline V gene data show CDR1 as SNHLY and CDR2 as FYNNEI. CDR3 length: 11 amino acids. In DNA, the CDR3 is TGTGCCAGCAGTGCAGACAGGGGCTGGTTCTTC. Protein product: CASSADRGWFF. Full variable domain (outside the CDR3, taken from reference TRBV2 and TRBJ2-1): EPEVTQTPSHQVTQMGQEVILRCVPISNHLYFYWYRQILGQKVEFLVSFYNNEISEKSEIFDDQFSVERPDGSNFTLKIRSTKLEDSAMYFCASSADRGWFFGPGTRLTVL.

The gene calls are TRBV7-2 and TRBJ2-7, with D hard to call. The germline gives CDR1 SGHTA, CDR2 FQGNSA. The CDR3 has 13 residues. V shed 1 base and J shed 6 bases, with 10 bases lying between them. The CDR3 DNA sequence: TGTGCCAGCAGCTTAGGCTCTCATATCGAGCAGTACTTC. Protein sequence: CASSLGSHIEQYF.

CDR3 in amino acids: CAISEDERVLDTQYF. CDR3 bases: TGTGCCATCAGTGAGGATGAGCGTGTTCTGGATACGCAGTATTTT. The chain links TRBV10-3 to TRBJ2-3; D is unclear. V was trimmed by 2 bases and J by 6 bases, leaving 15 bases between them. The CDR3 contains 15 residues. Germline V gene data show CDR1 as ENHRY and CDR2 as SYGVKD.

The chain is built from TRBV18 and TRBJ1-5; TRBD1 might be the D (5 bases). Trimming removed 2 bases at V and 7 bases at J, with 9 bases between. This CDR3 comprises 13 residues. Germline lookup yields CDR1 KGHSH and CDR2 LQKENI. CDR3 DNA sequence: TGTGCCAGCTCACCAGACAGTGAGCAGCCCCAGCATTTT. Protein product: CASSPDSEQPQHF.

This clone showed up just once. The rearrangement links TRBV2 to TRBJ2-1, with D perhaps being TRBD1 or TRBD2 (5 bases each). The CDR3 covers 14 residues. The V end was cut by 4 bases, the J end by 5 bases, with 12 bases between. The germline gives CDR1 SNHLY, CDR2 FYNNEI. In DNA, the CDR3 is TGTGCCAGCAGTGGGGACCTCCCTAACAATGAGCAGTTCTTC. It translates to CASSGDLPNNEQFF.

V usage is TRBV6-5 and J usage is TRBJ1-5, with D maybe TRBD1 (6 bases). V was pared by 6 bases and J by 0 bases, with 12 bases between. This CDR3 spans 15 amino acids. Germline V gene sequence: CDR1 MNHEY, CDR2 SVGAGI. The CDR3: CASSPDSFSNQPQHF. DNA for the CDR3: TGTGCCAGCAGCCCGGACAGCTTTAGCAATCAGCCCCAGCATTTT.

The chain joins TRBV29-1 to TRBJ1-1, with a possible D match to TRBD1 (6 bases). The CDR3 contains 12 residues. V was cut by 7 bases and J by 10 bases, with 19 bases left in between. In germline, CDR1 is SQVTM, CDR2 ANQGSEA. In DNA, the CDR3 is TGCAGCGCACAGGGCCCCTCGGGAGGAGCTTTCTTT. Translation gives CSAQGPSGGAFF.

The rearrangement uses TRBV11-2 and TRBJ2-2, with 7 bases identical to TRBD1. Per the germline V gene, CDR1 is SGHAT and CDR2 is FQNNGV. The CDR3 spans 14 residues. The V and J ends lost 3 bases and 5 bases, in that order; junction bases with no gene match: 3. This chain's CDR3 is CASSLGQLTGELFF. The CDR3 region has the DNA TGTGCCAGCAGCTTGGGACAGCTGACCGGGGAGCTGTTTTTT.

The gene calls are TRBV7-2 and TRBJ2-5, with TRBD2 identical over 13 bases. With 4 bases clipped from V and 4 bases from J, the junction kept 12 bases outside the gene matches. CDR3 length: 18 amino acids. CDR1 and CDR2 from the germline V gene are SGHTA and FQGNSA. The CDR3 reads CASSSRLAGGQNRETQYF. CDR3 bases: TGTGCCAGCAGCTCCCGACTAGCGGGGGGCCAAAATAGAGAGACCCAGTACTTC.